One and the same sample provided the 12 T cell receptor beta chains below, sequenced in a study of control samples from healthy donors and cancer patients. Here immunoSEQ multiplex PCR was the method, and the copy in TCRdb shows in-frame clones only, minus some. The sample consists of about 180,000 clones, around nine tenths of them appearing once. Sequences were obtained from blood. These receptors all stem from a man aged 30 to 39 in good health.

In its sample, this clone was seen a few times. This rearrangement joins TRBV7-2 to TRBJ1-5, with D hard to call. The CDR3 is 15 amino acids. Trimming cost V 2 bases and J 6 bases, with 14 bases left between them. Germline CDR1 SGHTA, CDR2 FQGNSA. The CDR3 spells CASSLFPGPGQPQHF. CDR3 DNA: TGTGCCAGCAGCTTATTCCCGGGTCCGGGTCAGCCCCAGCATTTT.

The J gene is TRBJ1-1, the V gene TRBV2, with 8 bases fitting TRBD1. The germline V gene encodes CDR1 SNHLY and CDR2 FYNNEI. CDR3 length: 13 residues. After removal of 7 bases from V and 6 bases from J, the junction contained 7 bases not matched to a gene. The CDR3 sequence: CASNGQGLAEAFF. The CDR3, as DNA: TGTGCCAGCAATGGACAGGGACTCGCTGAAGCTTTCTTT.

V and J are TRBV11-2 and TRBJ1-1, with TRBD1 as a possible D gene (5 bases). CDR3 length: 16 residues. V was cut by 0 bases and J by 6 bases, with 17 bases left in between. The germline V gene encodes CDR1 SGHAT and CDR2 FQNNGV. CDR3 sequence (DNA): TGTGCCAGCAGCTTAGATCTTCGCAGGGAAATCTCTGAAGCTTTCTTT. Residues: CASSLDLRREISEAFF.

This clone was seen more than once but under ten times. The chain recombines TRBV7-9 with TRBJ1-3; a weak D match, TRBD1 (5 bases). The CDR3 length is 17 residues. Trimming left V 4 bases short and J 3 bases short, with 19 bases between. CDR1 SEHNR and CDR2 FQNEAQ come from the germline V gene (reference sequence). The CDR3 nucleotides read TGTGCCAGCAGCTCCCTCGCTGGCAGGGAAGGTGGAAACACCATATATTTT. This gives the protein CASSSLAGREGGNTIYF.

Here the CDR3 reads CASSLGGQDRRRNQPQHF. In DNA, the CDR3 is TGTGCCAGCAGCTTGGGGGGACAGGACCGCCGTCGGAATCAGCCCCAGCATTTT. The chain couples TRBV5-8 to TRBJ1-5, with TRBD1 identical over 8 bases. This CDR3 has 18 amino acids. Germline V gene lookup returns CDR1 SGHTS and CDR2 YDEGEE. Losses at the gene ends were 0 bases for V and 4 bases for J; bases not matched to a gene: 12.

The count of this clone is one. J is TRBJ1-1 and V is TRBV6-2 or TRBV6-3; D perhaps matches TRBD1 (6 bases). The CDR3 loop spans 13 amino acids. Germline assignment: CDR1 MNHEY and CDR2 SVGEGT. V shed 2 bases and J shed 5 bases, with 9 bases lying between them. The CDR3 DNA reads as TGTGCCAGCAGTTACCCACAGGGAACTGAAGCTTTCTTT. Protein product: CASSYPQGTEAFF.

V is TRBV10-3 and J is TRBJ2-7; 9 nucleotides match TRBD1. This CDR3 is built from 14 residues. Germline CDR1 ENHRY, CDR2 SYGVKD. The trim removed 6 bases at V and 5 bases at J, leaving 8 bases unmatched. In DNA form, the CDR3 reads TGTGCCATCAGGCTGGACAGGGGCAATAACGAGCAGTACTTC. It encodes CAIRLDRGNNEQYF.

The chain joins TRBV28 to TRBJ2-3; D is undetermined. Trimming cost V 5 bases and J 0 bases, with 6 bases left between them. The CDR3 consists of 13 residues. CDR1 and CDR2 from the germline V gene are MDHEN and SYDVKM. Here the CDR3 reads CASSLDSTDTQYF. The CDR3 region has the DNA TGTGCCAGCAGTCTGGACAGCACAGATACGCAGTATTTT.

This chain connects TRBV5-1 to TRBJ1-1; D perhaps matches TRBD1 (6 bases). Trimming stripped 5 bases from V and 8 bases from J, with 10 bases between. Germline-derived CDR1 and CDR2 are SGHRS and YFSETQ. The CDR3 covers 11 residues. CDR3 sequence: CASRGGGEAFF. The CDR3 nucleotides are TGCGCCAGCAGGGGAGGGGGAGAAGCTTTCTTT.

This clone was counted a single time. This chain uses TRBV10-1 with TRBJ2-3; 7 nucleotides match TRBD1. Germline values: CDR1 WNHNN, CDR2 SYGVQD (reference sequence). J was trimmed by 0 bases and V by 6 bases; bases with no gene match: 6. This CDR3 is built from 15 residues. The chain's CDR3 is CASSDRASSTDTQYF. The DNA for the CDR3 is TGCGCCAGCAGCGACAGGGCCTCTAGCACAGATACGCAGTATTTT.

The chain uses TRBV28 and TRBJ2-7; D gene ambiguous. In germline, CDR1 is MDHEN, CDR2 SYDVKM. V lost 3 bases to trimming and J lost 2 bases, with 8 bases between them. The CDR3 loop spans 13 amino acids. CDR3 loop: CASSFVQTYEQYF. CDR3 in DNA: TGTGCCAGCAGTTTTGTCCAGACCTACGAGCAGTACTTC.

The chain carries TRBV5-4 and TRBJ1-2; tentative D call: TRBD1 (5 bases). Germline V gives CDR1 SGHNT, CDR2 YYREEE (reference sequence). With 0 bases removed from V and 1 base from J, the gap between germline ends came to 10 bases. The CDR3 has 15 residues. CDR3 protein: CASSLGGLGNYGYTF. The CDR3 nucleotides read TGTGCCAGCAGCTTGGGGGGCTTGGGTAACTATGGCTACACCTTC.